The 15 T cell receptor beta chains below come from one sample, sequenced in a study of regulatory T cells in long-lasting Graves disease. Arm-PCR of CDR3 regions and iRepertoire HTBI primers were the basis on which TCR beta libraries were built. TCRdb processed the multiplex PCR reads anew with MiXCR; each CDR3 protein has one entry. The repertoire holds approximately 540,000 distinct CDR3 sequences, around 11% seen once, with over 7% in the top ten. Time point specified: newly diagnosed GD, antithyroid drugs for less than 3 months. PBMC-derived RNA was used for the TCR library. The sample was also linked to a second study, of T cells in Graves' hyperthyroidism and ophthalmopathy.

Sequenced here: peripheral blood mononuclear cells (PBMCs), sampled at new diagnosis, from a patient treated with antithyroid drugs. These receptors were obtained from a woman aged 30 to 39 with Graves disease.

This sequence joins TRBV24-1 and TRBJ1-1, with D uncertain. Germline CDR1 KGHDR, CDR2 SFDVKD. The CDR3 length is 13 residues. Trimming removed 5 bases from V and 5 bases from J, with 11 bases in between. The chain's CDR3 is CATSGEGGTEAFF. In DNA form, the CDR3 reads TGTGCCACCAGTGGGGAGGGTGGGACTGAAGCTTTCTTT.

This clonotype has just a few counts. J is TRBJ1-6 and V is TRBV20-1, with TRBD1 matching over 7 bases. V lost 0 bases to trimming and J lost 8 bases; unmatched junction nucleotides: 1. CDR3 length: 13 amino acids. CDR1 is DFQATT, CDR2 SNEGSKA, per germline (reference sequence). The chain's CDR3 is CSARDQGDSPLHF. Written as DNA, the CDR3 is TGCAGTGCTAGAGACCAGGGGGATTCACCCCTCCACTTT.

In its sample, this clonotype was seen many times. The chain joins TRBV2 to TRBJ2-4; TRBD1 aligns across 8 bases. Per germline, CDR1 SNHLY and CDR2 FYNNEI. This CDR3 comprises 13 residues. J was trimmed by 6 bases and V by 6 bases; bases with no gene match: 4. In DNA, the CDR3 is TGTGCCAGCAGCGCAGGACAGGGAAACATTCAGTACTTC. Its protein is CASSAGQGNIQYF.

Ten or more counts support this clonotype. The chain employs TRBV30 and TRBJ1-1; 12 bases align to TRBD1. This CDR3 has 15 amino acids. Per germline, CDR1 GTSNPN and CDR2 SVGIG (reference sequence). The ends lost 2 bases at V and 3 bases at J; junction bases unmatched: 4. The DNA of the CDR3 is TGTGCCTGGAGTTGGGGACAGGGGGCAGACACTGAAGCTTTCTTT. Its protein is CAWSWGQGADTEAFF.

This clonotype has a handful of counts. V is TRBV28 and J is TRBJ1-4; D unclear. The germline CDR1 and CDR2 sequences are MDHEN and SYDVKM. The CDR3 runs 13 residues. V was cut by 2 bases and J by 2 bases, with 3 bases left in between. This chain's CDR3 is CASSLGTNEKLFF. The CDR3 nucleotides read TGTGCCAGCAGTTTAGGGACTAATGAAAAACTGTTTTTT.

This clonotype was recorded many times. The rearrangement links TRBV12-3 or TRBV12-4 to TRBJ2-5, with 8 bases that match TRBD1. V trimming: 6 bases; J trimming: 2 bases; junction bases outside the gene matches: 2. The CDR3 contains 13 residues. The CDR3 region is CASRQGAQETQYF. CDR3 nucleotides: TGTGCCAGCAGGCAGGGGGCGCAAGAGACCCAGTACTTC.

With regard to this clonotype: An end of the junction does not agree with germline; a read error may underlie this. The chain has TRBV29-1 and TRBJ2-7; the match to TRBD1 covers 8 bases. There are 14 residues in the CDR3. Germline V gene data show CDR1 as SQVTM and CDR2 as ANQGSEA. This CDR3 reads CSVWGQEVSYDQYF. CDR3 in DNA: TGCAGCGTTTGGGGACAGGAAGTTTCCTACGATCAGTACTTC.

This clonotype was counted at least ten times. This chain joins TRBV10-3 and TRBJ2-1; unclear D gene. Germline CDR1 is ENHRY and CDR2 is SYGVKD. The CDR3 length is 13 residues. V shed 3 bases and J shed 8 bases, with 11 bases lying between them. The CDR3 sequence is CAISDSSGDEQFF. The CDR3 nucleotides read TGTGCCATCAGTGACTCTAGTGGGGATGAGCAGTTCTTC.

With regard to this clonotype: This may stem from a read error, because a much larger clone lies one nucleotide away. The chain couples TRBV6-1 to TRBJ2-2, with D possibly being TRBD2 (6 bases). This CDR3 is 13 amino acids long. Germline V gene sequence: CDR1 MNHNS, CDR2 SASEGT. The CDR3 DNA follows: TGTGCCAGCAGGGGGACGTACGGCGGGGAGCCGTTTTTT. Residues: CASRGTYGGEPFF.

This clonotype was recorded at least ten times. The chain is built from TRBV19 and TRBJ1-1; a weak D match, TRBD1 (5 bases). In germline, CDR1 is LNHDA, CDR2 SQIVND (reference sequence). There are 15 residues in the CDR3. Trimming pared 6 bases from V and 5 bases from J, leaving 19 bases between. Here the CDR3 reads CASSRRGGTATEAFF. CDR3 coding DNA: TGTGCCAGTAGCCGCCGGGGGGGGACCGCAACTGAAGCTTTCTTT.

This rearrangement joins TRBV6-1 to TRBJ1-2; 7 bases line up with TRBD1. Germline CDR1 MNHNS, CDR2 SASEGT. J lost 4 bases, V lost 6 bases, and 2 bases had no gene match. The CDR3 length is 12 residues. The CDR3 nucleotides read TGTGCCAGCAGGGGACAGTCCTATGGCTACACCTTC. This sequence encodes CASRGQSYGYTF.

The V and J genes are TRBV7-9 and TRBJ1-1; maybe TRBD1 (5 bases). The V and J ends lost 3 bases and 6 bases respectively, with 14 bases between them. This CDR3 region has 14 residues. In germline, CDR1 is SEHNR, CDR2 FQNEAQ (reference sequence). The CDR3 DNA reads TGTGCCAGCAGCTTTGCGATTGACAGAGCTGAAGCTTTCTTT. It codes for CASSFAIDRAEAFF.

The chain carries TRBV28 and TRBJ2-1; 8 bases line up with TRBD2. The CDR3 length is 15 residues. CDR1 is MDHEN and CDR2 is SYDVKM in the germline V gene. V dropped 3 bases and J dropped 7; count of bases not matched to a gene: 8. CDR3 DNA sequence: TGTGCCAGCAGTTTCCGCGGGAGGTACGGAAATGAGCAGTTCTTC. Residues: CASSFRGRYGNEQFF.

This clonotype was counted ten times or more. The chain joins TRBV20-1 to TRBJ2-5; D not resolved. CDR1 is DFQATT, CDR2 SNEGSKA, per germline (reference sequence). The CDR3 covers 11 residues. V was pared by 5 bases and J by 5 bases, with 9 bases between. CDR3 nucleotides: TGCAGTGCTCTCGTTGGGGAGACCCAGTACTTC. It encodes CSALVGETQYF.

This clonotype came up once. This chain links TRBV7-2 with TRBJ1-2, with D maybe TRBD1 (5 bases). This CDR3 comprises 14 residues. CDR1 SGHTA and CDR2 FQGNSA come from the germline V gene. Trimming removed 3 bases from V and 8 bases from J, with 16 bases in between. This chain's CDR3 is CASSLRGISEGYTF. Written as DNA, the CDR3 is TGTGCCAGCAGCTTGCGGGGCATTAGCGAGGGCTACACCTTC.